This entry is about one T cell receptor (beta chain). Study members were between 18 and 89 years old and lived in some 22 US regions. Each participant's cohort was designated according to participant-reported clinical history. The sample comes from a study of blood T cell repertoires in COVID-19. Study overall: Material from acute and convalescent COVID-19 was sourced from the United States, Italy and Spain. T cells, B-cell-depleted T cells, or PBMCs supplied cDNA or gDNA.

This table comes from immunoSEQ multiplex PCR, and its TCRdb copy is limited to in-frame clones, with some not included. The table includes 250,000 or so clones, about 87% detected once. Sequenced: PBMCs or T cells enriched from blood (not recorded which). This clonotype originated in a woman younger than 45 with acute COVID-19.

In DNA form, the CDR3 reads TGTGCCAGTAGTACTGGCTGGGCGGGAGGAGAGGGTGAGCAGTTCTTC. This translates into CASSTGWAGGEGEQFF. The chain recombines TRBV19 with TRBJ2-1; the match to TRBD2 covers 8 bases. This CDR3 comprises 16 residues. In germline, CDR1 is LNHDA, CDR2 SQIVND (reference sequence). The V and J ends lost 4 bases and 9 bases, in that order; junction bases with no gene match: 14.